Below are 6 T cell receptor beta chains sequenced from a single sample in a study of T cells in Graves' hyperthyroidism and ophthalmopathy. TCR beta CDR3 regions were amplified from RNA transcripts. A first-round RT-PCR of the TCR CDR3 used the HTBI primer set. TCRdb reanalysed the multiplex PCR reads using MiXCR and keeps one entry per CDR3 protein. This sample has hundreds of thousands of distinct CDR3 sequences; roughly 45% occur once, and the top ten carry 7% to 7.5%. The sequenced sample consisted of peripheral blood or thyroid tissue (not recorded which). Receptors originate from an adult man with Graves' disease, either hyperthyroidism or ophthalmopathy (not recorded which).

This clonotype was seen many times. The CDR3: CASSEEGRVNTEAFF. The CDR3 DNA reads as TGTGCCAGCAGTGAAGAGGGCAGGGTGAACACTGAAGCTTTCTTT. The chain is built from TRBV2 and TRBJ1-1; maybe TRBD1 (5 bases). Per germline, CDR1 SNHLY and CDR2 FYNNEI. This CDR3 has 15 amino acids. Trimming cost V 1 base and J 0 bases, with 9 bases left between them.

J is TRBJ2-7 and V is TRBV7-9; 10 positions match TRBD1. V shed 3 bases and J 0 bases; nucleotides not matched to a gene: 5. The germline CDR1 and CDR2 sequences are SEHNR and FQNEAQ (reference sequence). The CDR3 is 16 amino acids. The CDR3 is CASSLGGTGDSYEQYF. The CDR3 nucleotides are TGTGCCAGCAGCTTGGGGGGGACAGGGGACTCCTACGAGCAGTACTTC.

The chain links TRBV7-8 to TRBJ1-5, with 9 positions matching TRBD1. The CDR3 loop spans 15 amino acids. Germline lookup yields CDR1 SGHVS and CDR2 FQNEAQ. With V trimmed by 7 bases and J by 5 bases, 9 bases remained unmatched. This chain's CDR3 is CASNRQGGIDQPQHF. In DNA, the CDR3 is TGTGCCAGCAACAGACAGGGGGGGATAGATCAGCCCCAGCATTTT.

This clonotype was seen once. The genes are TRBV7-9 and TRBJ2-7; TRBD2 matches at 11 bases. This CDR3 has 14 amino acids. CDR1 SEHNR and CDR2 FQNEAQ come from the germline V gene (reference sequence). Trimming took 9 bases from V and 4 from J; bases not matched to a gene: 8. CDR3 DNA: TGTGCCAGTTACCTTAGCGGGAGGGCATACGAGCAGTACTTC. Translation: CASYLSGRAYEQYF.

This clonotype was found a few times. J is TRBJ1-5 and V is TRBV20-1, with 9 bases fitting TRBD1. Germline V gives CDR1 DFQATT, CDR2 SNEGSKA (reference sequence). V trimming: 2 bases; J trimming: 7 bases; junction bases outside the gene matches: 12. The CDR3 is 16 amino acids. CDR3 amino acids: CSARRQGQGSDQPQHF. The CDR3 nucleotides read TGCAGTGCTAGACGCCAGGGACAGGGAAGCGACCAGCCCCAGCATTTT.

This clonotype was counted a few times. The chain carries TRBV20-1 and TRBJ2-5, with D possibly TRBD2 on 5 matching bases. The CDR3 covers 15 residues. From germline, CDR1 is DFQATT and CDR2 SNEGSKA (reference sequence). Trimming removed 0 bases at V and 2 bases at J, with 13 bases between. CDR3 residues: CSARDLGVNQETQYF. Written as DNA, the CDR3 is TGCAGTGCTAGAGATCTCGGGGTAAATCAAGAGACCCAGTACTTC.